Below, 14 T cell receptor beta chains from the same sample are listed, as sequenced in a study of T cell changes during pregnancy in multiple sclerosis. Generated by immunoSEQ multiplex PCR, the TCRdb table keeps only in-frame clones and is missing some. This table holds fewer than 50,000 clones, around 94% found once. The source material was CD4+ T cells from peripheral blood mononuclear cells, sampled in the third trimester of pregnancy. Every receptor here comes from a female donor with multiple sclerosis, enrolled in a pregnancy study.

The chain employs TRBV29-1 and TRBJ1-2; 8 bases are shared with TRBD1. The V and J ends lost 4 bases and 3 bases, in that order; junction bases with no gene match: 4. Germline lookup yields CDR1 SQVTM and CDR2 ANQGSEA. CDR3 length: 13 amino acids. The CDR3 nucleotides are TGCAGCGTTGCCAGGGGGCTTGACTATGGCTACACCTTC. As protein: CSVARGLDYGYTF.

The V and J genes are TRBV4-1 and TRBJ1-1; TRBD1 matches 7 bases. The V gene's germline CDR1 is MGHRA and CDR2 YSYEKL. The CDR3 consists of 14 residues. V was clipped by 5 bases and J by 5 bases; unmatched bases: 8. The CDR3, as DNA: TGCGCCAGCAGCTGGCTGACAGGGTATACTGAAGCTTTCTTT. Translating gives CASSWLTGYTEAFF.

J is TRBJ1-2 and V is TRBV18; D uncertain. V shed 0 bases and J shed 1 base, with 6 bases lying between them. Germline V gene data show CDR1 as KGHSH and CDR2 as LQKENI. This CDR3 region has 14 residues. The DNA for the CDR3 is TGTGCCAGCTCACCACCATCCCGTAACTATGGCTACACCTTC. It encodes CASSPPSRNYGYTF.

The J gene is TRBJ2-7, the V gene TRBV5-1, with 10 positions matching TRBD1. The CDR3 is 15 residues long. From germline, CDR1 is SGHRS and CDR2 YFSETQ. V lost 4 bases and J lost 2; bases outside the gene matches: 6. The DNA of the CDR3 is TGCGCCAGCAGCGGATCCGGGACAGGGGCCTACGAGCAGTACTTC. Its protein product is CASSGSGTGAYEQYF.

The V gene is TRBV15, the J gene TRBJ1-2; 9 bases are shared with TRBD1. With V trimmed by 3 bases and J by 3 bases, 5 bases remained unmatched. Germline CDR1 reads LNHNV; CDR2 reads YYDKDF (reference sequence). The CDR3 covers 15 residues. CDR3 region: CATSSTTGGDYGYTF. DNA for the CDR3: TGTGCCACCAGCAGTACGACAGGGGGAGACTATGGCTACACCTTC.

Details on this clone: The sample holds other DNA sequences that translate to the same CDR3. The V gene is TRBV28, the J gene TRBJ2-1; 9 nucleotides line up with TRBD2. Germline values: CDR1 MDHEN, CDR2 SYDVKM. The ends lost 4 bases at V and 4 bases at J; junction bases unmatched: 5. The CDR3 runs 15 residues. The CDR3 nucleotides read TGTGCCAGCAGTTCCAGCGGGAGGACTTACAATGAGCAGTTCTTC. Amino acids: CASSSSGRTYNEQFF.

This chain uses TRBV25-1 with TRBJ2-3; weak D call: TRBD1 (5 bases). Trimming pared 5 bases from V and 3 bases from J, leaving 9 bases between. Germline loops: CDR1 MGHDK, CDR2 SYGVNS. This CDR3 has 13 amino acids. CDR3 nucleotides: TGTGCCAGCAGTCTATCAGGGACAGATACGCAGTATTTT. Encoded protein: CASSLSGTDTQYF.

On this clone itself: One junction end does not reproduce the germline sequence, and a read error may be involved. V and J are TRBV7-9 and TRBJ2-7; D unclear. Germline CDR1 SEHNR, CDR2 FQNEAQ (reference sequence). The CDR3 consists of 11 residues. CDR3 protein: CASSLGPSPIF. In DNA form, the CDR3 reads TGTGCCAGCAGCTTAGGTCCTAGTCCGATCTTC. Variable domain in full (rest from reference TRBV7-9 and TRBJ2-7): DTGVSQNPRHKITKRGQNVTFRCDPISEHNRLYWYRQTLGQGPEFLTYFQNEAQLEKSRLLSDRFSAERPKGSFSTLEIQRTEQGDSAMYLCASSLGPSPIFGPGTRLTVT.

The chain recombines TRBV28 with TRBJ1-1; D remains unclear. The V gene lost 2 bases and the J gene lost 5 bases, with 9 bases spanning the gap. CDR3 length: 13 amino acids. Looked up from germline, CDR1 is MDHEN and CDR2 is SYDVKM. The CDR3 sequence: CASSLPEKTEAFF. In DNA, the CDR3 is TGTGCCAGCAGTTTACCTGAGAAGACTGAAGCTTTCTTT.

This chain joins TRBV5-4 and TRBJ2-5; 16 positions match TRBD2. Germline-derived CDR1 and CDR2 are SGHNT and YYREEE (reference sequence). The CDR3 runs to 16 residues. J was trimmed by 7 bases and V by 4 bases; bases with no gene match: 7. The CDR3 DNA follows: TGTGCCAGCAGCGGGGGGACTAGCGGGGGGGCCTCGACCCAGTACTTC. Translation: CASSGGTSGGASTQYF.

The gene calls are TRBV5-4 and TRBJ2-5; TRBD2 agrees at 10 bases. The trim removed 4 bases at V and 5 bases at J, leaving 8 bases unmatched. Germline assignment: CDR1 SGHNT and CDR2 YYREEE (reference sequence). The CDR3 sequence is 15 residues long. Here the CDR3 DNA reads TGTGCCAGCAGCCCGGAGCGGGGGGGGAGGGAGACCCAGTACTTC. Its translation is CASSPERGGRETQYF.

The chain combines TRBV5-5 with TRBJ2-5, with D possibly being TRBD2 (6 bases). Trimming pared 5 bases from V and 5 bases from J, leaving 13 bases between. CDR3 size: 13 residues. Per the germline V gene, CDR1 is SGHKS and CDR2 is YYEKEE (reference sequence). The CDR3 DNA reads as TGTGCCAGCAGATTAACGAGCGGGGAGACCCAGTACTTC. Its translation is CASRLTSGETQYF.

The chain carries TRBV6-1 and TRBJ1-3, with unresolved D. Germline V lookup: CDR1 MNHNS, CDR2 SASEGT. Trimming left V 0 bases short and J 9 bases short, with 6 bases between. The length of the CDR3 is 12 residues. CDR3 sequence: CASSEAGSTIYF. The CDR3 bases are TGTGCCAGCAGTGAAGCCGGGAGCACCATATATTTT.

V usage is TRBV6-1 and J usage is TRBJ1-2, with D tentatively TRBD1 (6 bases). V shed 5 bases and J shed 5 bases, with 12 bases lying between them. Germline V CDR1 and CDR2: MNHNS, SASEGT. This CDR3 spans 13 amino acids. The CDR3 region is CASSPTGEYGYTF. The DNA for the CDR3 is TGTGCCAGCAGTCCGACAGGTGAATATGGCTACACCTTC.